This T cell receptor beta chain was sequenced for a study of blood T cell repertoires in COVID-19. Whole-study context: Samples came from the United States, Italy and Spain, spanning acute and convalescent COVID-19. The analysed material was cDNA or gDNA that came from T cells, B-cell-depleted T cells, or PBMCs.

Germline V gene lookup returns CDR1 MNHEY and CDR2 SMNVEV (reference sequence). The junction had 14 bases not matched to a gene; V was cut back by 5 bases and J by 7 bases. This CDR3 comprises 16 residues. Authors' processing steps: Nucleated cell counts were estimated from reference gene primer amplification. Measured with immunoSEQ multiplex PCR; TCRdb has only the in-frame clones, and not every one. For V, J and clone size, that table is used; D and trimming come from the DNA. The sample carries approximately 140,000 clones, about 82% recorded once. This clonotype was obtained from a woman in her sixties with acute or convalescent COVID-19. Sequenced material: peripheral blood. The chain uses TRBV27 and TRBJ1-2, with TRBD1 identical over 9 bases. The CDR3 nucleotides read TGTGCCAGCAGTCAGATAACCGGGACAGGGAACGGTGGCTACACCTTC. Residues: CASSQITGTGNGGYTF.